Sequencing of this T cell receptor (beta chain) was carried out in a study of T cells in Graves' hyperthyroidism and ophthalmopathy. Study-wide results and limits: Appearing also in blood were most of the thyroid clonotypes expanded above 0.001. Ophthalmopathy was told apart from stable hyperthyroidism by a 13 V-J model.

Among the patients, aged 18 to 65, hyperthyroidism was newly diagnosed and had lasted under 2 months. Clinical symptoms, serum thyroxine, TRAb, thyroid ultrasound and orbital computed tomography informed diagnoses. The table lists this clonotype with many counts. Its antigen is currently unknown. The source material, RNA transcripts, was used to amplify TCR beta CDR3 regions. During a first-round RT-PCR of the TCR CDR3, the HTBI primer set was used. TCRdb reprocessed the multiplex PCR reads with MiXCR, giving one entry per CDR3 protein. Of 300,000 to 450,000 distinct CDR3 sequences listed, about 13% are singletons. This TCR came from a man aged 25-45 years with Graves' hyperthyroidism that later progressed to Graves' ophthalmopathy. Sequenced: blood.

The CDR3 reads CASSSGEKLFF. CDR3 bases: TGTGCCAGCAGCTCCGGGGAAAAACTGTTTTTT. V usage is TRBV7-2 and J usage is TRBJ1-4; no clear D. V was cut by 4 bases and J by 8 bases, with 5 bases left in between. CDR1 is SGHTA and CDR2 is FQGNSA in the germline V gene. The length of the CDR3 is 11 residues.